Reported below is one T cell receptor beta chain. This clonotype was seen a few times. It lacks a known antigen. Qualities for individual bases were not recorded, and no much larger clone is one base off. This entry comes from a study of draining lymph node invasion in breast cancer (dated by TCRdb to about 2020). Regarding the study in general: Metastasis in lymph nodes was diagnosed using histology and cytokeratin immunohistochemistry and was confirmed with EpCAM/CD45 flow cytometry. In the separate targeted TCR sequencing, lymph nodes from a handful of patients were covered, and primary tumors were sequenced for three of those patients. Across breast cancer tissues, a separate targeted assay used bulk TCR-beta CDR3 sequencing to compare sorted memory regulatory T cells with memory conventional CD4 T cells. Matched non-invaded and tumor-invaded tumor-draining lymph nodes plus the primary tumor were contributed by each patient, with both Treg and Tconv subsets profiled. Overall results and qualifications from the work: The data could not determine whether Treg conversion took place in a particular organ or whether converted Tregs recirculated between nodes and tumor. In each tissue, about 13-25% of Treg TCRs were also present in Tconvs, a finding interpreted as suggesting peripheral induction of Tregs. Some clones from the top 100 tumor clones were found in both invaded and non-invaded nodes, which suggests recirculation between the tumor and the draining nodes. Shared TCRs between Treg and Tconv subsets were considered suggestive but not proof of common clonal origin. Tracking of the top-100 tumor clones could be carried out in just a couple of patients. According to the targeted TCR-seq data, Tregs appeared to be more clonally expanded than Tconvs in every tissue, and both subsets had lower diversity in tumor than in lymph nodes.

V is pared back by 2 bases and J by 3 bases, with 14 bases lying between the germline termini. The CDR3 runs 15 amino acids, cysteine and phenylalanine included. The sequence is cut down to CDR3 DNA, 45 bases in frame from base 1. The germline V gene specifies MDHEN as CDR1 and SYDVKM as CDR2. Memory regulatory T cells were isolated by sorting for CD4+ CD45RA- CD25high cells. Each tumor-draining lymph node was classified as non-invaded if metastatic tumor cells were absent and as invaded if metastatic tumor cells were present. T cells were pre-enriched with a Miltenyi Pan T Cell isolation kit before staining and sorting. Immunohistochemistry for estrogen receptor, progesterone receptor, HER2 and Ki-67 was used to characterize the primary tumors. Within a few hours after surgery, fresh surgical tissue was processed by cutting the tissue into small fragments. The tissue fragments were enzymatically digested with Liberase TL plus DNase for about 20 minutes and then passed through a 40-micrometer strainer. After DAPI live/dead staining, sorting was performed on a BD FACS Aria II with about 97-99% purity. Sorted cells were lysed in TCL buffer and RNA was purified with a Norgen Single Cell RNA purification kit including DNase treatment.

The protocol used for the library was bulk RNA-seq. Sequencer: Illumina HiSeq 2500. The published analysis was carried out like this. For the separate targeted TCR-seq dataset, CDR3 sequences were extracted and quantified from raw reads using MiXCR version 2.1.5 with default parameters. Each TCR-beta clone in the separate targeted TCR-seq dataset was defined by the V gene, J gene and CDR3 sequence taken together. For the separate targeted TCR-seq dataset, clones with fewer than three counts were filtered out, after which only the 90% most strongly expressed clones in each sample were kept. For each tissue in the separate targeted TCR-seq dataset, Treg-Tconv overlap was calculated by dividing the number of shared clones by the total number of Treg clones and multiplying by 100. TCRdb trimmed the raw reads at Q25, called clones with MiXCR and kept productive beta chains. One record per CDR3 amino acid sequence lists the most common genes and DNA. These V and J calls are TCRdb output, not the study's own analysis. The sample includes 2,500 to 3,500 distinct CDR3 sequences, with under 55% observed a single time. The ten largest make up roughly 3.6% of the sample.

The chain links TRBV28 with TRBJ2-7, with TRBD1 perhaps the D gene, on 7 matching bases. The receptor's source is a female donor with luminal breast cancer. Specimen: sorted memory Tregs from a lymph node. The cell subset or site label, read with the paper, signifies: CD45RA-negative sorted CD4+ T cells (memory Tconv or effector/memory Treg). The DNA reads as follows: TGTGCCAGCAGTTTAATGCAGGGGGGTTACTACGAGCAGTACTTC. Protein translation: CASSLMQGGYYEQYF.